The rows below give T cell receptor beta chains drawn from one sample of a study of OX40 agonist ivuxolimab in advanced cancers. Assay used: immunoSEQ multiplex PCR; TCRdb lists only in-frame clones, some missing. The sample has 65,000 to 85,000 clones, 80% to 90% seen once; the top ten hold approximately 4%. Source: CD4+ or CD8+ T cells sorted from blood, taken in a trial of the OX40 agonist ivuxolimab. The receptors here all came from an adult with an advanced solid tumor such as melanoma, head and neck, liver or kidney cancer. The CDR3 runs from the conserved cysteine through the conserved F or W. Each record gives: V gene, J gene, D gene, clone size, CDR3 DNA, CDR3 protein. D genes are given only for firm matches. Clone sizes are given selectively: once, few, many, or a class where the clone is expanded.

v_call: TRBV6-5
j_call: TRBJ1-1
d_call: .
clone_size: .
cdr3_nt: TGTGCCAGCAGTTACTATGGCAGTGAAGCTTTCTTT
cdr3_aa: CASSYYGSEAFF

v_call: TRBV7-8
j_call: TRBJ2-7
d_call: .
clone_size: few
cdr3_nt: TGTGCCAGCAGGCCTAATCAGGGACCCTCCTACGAGCAGTACTTC
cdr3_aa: CASRPNQGPSYEQYF

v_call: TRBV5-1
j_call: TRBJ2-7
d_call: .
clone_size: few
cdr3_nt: TGCGCCAGCTCCCAGGGGTCCGCCTACGAGCAGTACTTC
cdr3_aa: CASSQGSAYEQYF

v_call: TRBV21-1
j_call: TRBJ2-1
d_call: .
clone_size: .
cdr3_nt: TGTGCCAGCAGCCAAATACAGGGCTCCTACAATGAGCAGTTCTTC
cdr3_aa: CASSQIQGSYNEQFF

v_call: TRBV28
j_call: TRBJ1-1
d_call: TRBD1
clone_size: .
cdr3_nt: TGTGCCAGCAGCAAGGGACAGGGGCCTGTCGGGGGTGAAGCTTTCTTT
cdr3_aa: CASSKGQGPVGGEAFF

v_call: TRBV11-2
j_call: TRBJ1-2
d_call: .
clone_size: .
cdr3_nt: TGTGCCAGCAGCTTCCAAAAGAACTATGGCTACACCTTC
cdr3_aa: CASSFQKNYGYTF

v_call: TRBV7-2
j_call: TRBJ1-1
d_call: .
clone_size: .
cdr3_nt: TGTGCCAGCAGCGCCTGGATTGGGAACACTGAAGCTTTCTTT
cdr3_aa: CASSAWIGNTEAFF

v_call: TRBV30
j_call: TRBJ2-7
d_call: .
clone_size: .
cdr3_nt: TGTGCCTGGAGCCGAAGAACCCCCGGACAGCTCTACGAGCAGTACTTC
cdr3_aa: CAWSRRTPGQLYEQYF

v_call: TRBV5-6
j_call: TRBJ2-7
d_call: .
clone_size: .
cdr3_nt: TGTGCCAGCAGCTTGGGGGGTAAGCAGTACTTC
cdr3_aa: CASSLGGKQYF

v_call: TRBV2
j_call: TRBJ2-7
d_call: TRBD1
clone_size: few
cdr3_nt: TGTGCCAGCAGTGTTGGGACAGCCGGCGAGCAGTACTTC
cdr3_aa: CASSVGTAGEQYF

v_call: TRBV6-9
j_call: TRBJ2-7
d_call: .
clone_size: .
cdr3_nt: TGTGCCAGCAGTTACTCTGACAAGGCCTACGAGCAGTACTTC
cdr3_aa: CASSYSDKAYEQYF

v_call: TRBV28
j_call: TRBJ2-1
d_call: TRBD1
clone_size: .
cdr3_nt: TGTGCCAGCAGTTTGCCCGGGACAGGGGGATATGAGCAGTTCTTC
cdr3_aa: CASSLPGTGGYEQFF

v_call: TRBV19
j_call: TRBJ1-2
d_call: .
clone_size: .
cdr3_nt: TGTGCCAGTAGACCCCGCGGTGACTATGGCTACACCTTC
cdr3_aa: CASRPRGDYGYTF

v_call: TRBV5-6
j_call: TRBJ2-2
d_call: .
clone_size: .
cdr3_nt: TGTGCCAGCAGCTTCTTGGGCAGCGAGACCGGGGAGCTGTTTTTT
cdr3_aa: CASSFLGSETGELFF

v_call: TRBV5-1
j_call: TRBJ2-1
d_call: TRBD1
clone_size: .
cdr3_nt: TGCGCCAGCAGCTTGGCCCAACAGGGGAATGAGCAGTTCTTC
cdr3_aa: CASSLAQQGNEQFF

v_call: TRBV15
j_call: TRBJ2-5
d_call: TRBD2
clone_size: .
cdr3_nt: TGTGCCACCAGCAGAGATCAATTGCTAGCGGGAGGCCAAGAGACCCAGTACTTC
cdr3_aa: CATSRDQLLAGGQETQYF

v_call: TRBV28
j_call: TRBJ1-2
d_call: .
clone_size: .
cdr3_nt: TGTGCCAGCAACCCGGGAGGGGCGCGGAACTATGGCTACACCTTC
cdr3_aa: CASNPGGARNYGYTF

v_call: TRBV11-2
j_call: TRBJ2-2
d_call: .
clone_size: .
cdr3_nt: TGTGCCAGCAGCCAAACTAGGTCCACCGGGGAGCTGTTTTTT
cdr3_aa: CASSQTRSTGELFF

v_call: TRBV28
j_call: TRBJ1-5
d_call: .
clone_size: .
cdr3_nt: TGTGCCAGCAGATTCAGGGATTCTAGCAATCAGCCCCAGCATTTT
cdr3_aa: CASRFRDSSNQPQHF

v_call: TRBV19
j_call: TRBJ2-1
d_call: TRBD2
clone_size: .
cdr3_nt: TGTGCCAGTAGGGTTCGGGCTAGCGGGGTCGGGGAGCAGTTCTTC
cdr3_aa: CASRVRASGVGEQFF

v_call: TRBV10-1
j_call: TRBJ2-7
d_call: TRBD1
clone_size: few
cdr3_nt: TGCGCCAGCAGTGAGTCGACAGGGGTAACTTACGAGCAGTACTTC
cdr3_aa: CASSESTGVTYEQYF

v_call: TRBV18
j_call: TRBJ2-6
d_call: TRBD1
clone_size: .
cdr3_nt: TGTGCCAGCTCACCAGGACAGGGGGCGCAAGGGGCCAACGTCCTGACTTTC
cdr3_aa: CASSPGQGAQGANVLTF

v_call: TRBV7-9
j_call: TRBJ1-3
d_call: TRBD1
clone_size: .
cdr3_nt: TGTGCCAGCAGCCGACAGGGGACGTCTGGAAACACCATATATTTT
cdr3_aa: CASSRQGTSGNTIYF

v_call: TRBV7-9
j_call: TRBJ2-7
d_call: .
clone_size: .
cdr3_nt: TGTGCCAGCAGCCCCTCGTGGGGGGATAATGTCGAGCAGTACTTC
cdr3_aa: CASSPSWGDNVEQYF

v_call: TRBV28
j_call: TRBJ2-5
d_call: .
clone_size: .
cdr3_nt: TGTGCCAGCAGTCCTACTGAACCAAGAGCCCACTTACCACAAGAGACCCAGTACTTC
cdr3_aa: CASSPTEPRAHLPQETQYF

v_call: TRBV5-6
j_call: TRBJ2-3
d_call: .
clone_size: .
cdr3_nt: TGTGCCAGCAGCTTGGGGGGGGGCACAGATACGCAGTATTTT
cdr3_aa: CASSLGGGTDTQYF

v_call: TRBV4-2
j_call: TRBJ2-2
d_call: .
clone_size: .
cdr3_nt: TGTGCCAGCAGTCCCGGGACGAACACCGGGGAGCTGTTTTTT
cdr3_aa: CASSPGTNTGELFF

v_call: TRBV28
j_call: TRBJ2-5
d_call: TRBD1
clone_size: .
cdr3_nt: TGTGCCAGCAGACGACAGGGGAGAGGAGGAGAGACCCAGTACTTC
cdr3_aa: CASRRQGRGGETQYF

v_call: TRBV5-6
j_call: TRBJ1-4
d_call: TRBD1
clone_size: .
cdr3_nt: TGTGCCAGCAGCTTCGAACAGGGGAAGGATGAAAAACTGTTTTTT
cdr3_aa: CASSFEQGKDEKLFF

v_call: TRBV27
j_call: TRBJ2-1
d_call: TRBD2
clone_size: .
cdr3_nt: TGTGCCAGCAGTTTCCATCTAACTAGCGTCGTACTCAATGAGCAGTTCTTC
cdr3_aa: CASSFHLTSVVLNEQFF

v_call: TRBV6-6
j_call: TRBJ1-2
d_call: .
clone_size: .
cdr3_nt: TGTGCCAGCAGTCACACCAAGACAGGCAACTATGGCTACACCTTC
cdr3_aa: CASSHTKTGNYGYTF

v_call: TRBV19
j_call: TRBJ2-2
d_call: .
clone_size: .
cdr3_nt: TGTGCCAGTAGTTCGGGGACCGCGAACACCGGGGAGCTGTTTTTT
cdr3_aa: CASSSGTANTGELFF

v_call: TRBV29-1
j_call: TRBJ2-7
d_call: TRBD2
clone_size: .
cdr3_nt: TGCAGCGTTGCCCGCGGGAGCTCCTCCTACGAGCAGTACTTC
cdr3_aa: CSVARGSSSYEQYF

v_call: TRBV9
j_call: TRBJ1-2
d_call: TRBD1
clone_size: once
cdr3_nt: TGTGCCAGCAGCGTAGGGGACAGAAACTATGGCTACACCTTC
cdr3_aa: CASSVGDRNYGYTF

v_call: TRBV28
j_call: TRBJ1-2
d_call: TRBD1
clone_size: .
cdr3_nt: TGTGCCAGCACCTCGGCAGGGGGCATCTATGGCTACACCTTC
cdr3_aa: CASTSAGGIYGYTF

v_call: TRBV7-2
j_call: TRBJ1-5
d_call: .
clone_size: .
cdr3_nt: TGTGCCAGCAGCCCGCGGGCGGGCGTCAATCAGCCCCAGCATTTT
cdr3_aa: CASSPRAGVNQPQHF

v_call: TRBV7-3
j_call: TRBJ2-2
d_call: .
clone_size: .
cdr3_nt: TGTGCCAGCAGCTTAGGACTAGGGGGCACCGGGGAGCTGTTTTTT
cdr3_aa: CASSLGLGGTGELFF

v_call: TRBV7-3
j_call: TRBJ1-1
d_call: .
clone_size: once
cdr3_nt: TGTGCCAGCAGCACCGGGACCGCGAACACTGAAGCTTTCTTT
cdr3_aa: CASSTGTANTEAFF

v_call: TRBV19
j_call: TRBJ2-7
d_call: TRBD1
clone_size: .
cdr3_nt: TGTGCCAGTAGTTTGACAGGGTCCTACGAGCAGTACTTC
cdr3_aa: CASSLTGSYEQYF

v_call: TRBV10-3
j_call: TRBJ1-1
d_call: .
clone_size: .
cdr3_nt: TGTGCCATCAGGGGCCCGGGTCGGGAAACTGAAGCTTTCTTT
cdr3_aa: CAIRGPGRETEAFF

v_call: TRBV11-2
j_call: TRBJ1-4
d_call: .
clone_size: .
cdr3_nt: TGTGCCAGCAGCTTAGTGGGAGGGCTTGATGAAAAACTGTTTTTT
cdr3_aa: CASSLVGGLDEKLFF

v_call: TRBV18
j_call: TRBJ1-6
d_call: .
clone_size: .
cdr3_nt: TGTGCCAGCTCACCACAGTCTGTCCTGACTTCACCCCTCCACTTT
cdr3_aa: CASSPQSVLTSPLHF

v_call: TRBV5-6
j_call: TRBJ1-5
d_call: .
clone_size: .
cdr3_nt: TGTGCCAGCAGCTTGGGACAATATAGCAATCAGCCCCAGCATTTT
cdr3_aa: CASSLGQYSNQPQHF

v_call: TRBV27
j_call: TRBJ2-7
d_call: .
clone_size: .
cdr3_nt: TGTGCCAGCAGTTTATCGGCCGGAGAAGACTACGAGCAGTACTTC
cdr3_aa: CASSLSAGEDYEQYF

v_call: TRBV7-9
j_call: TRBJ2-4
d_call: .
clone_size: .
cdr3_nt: TGTGCCAGCAGCTTAGGAGACAGGAGGCACGGCATTCAGTACTTC
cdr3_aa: CASSLGDRRHGIQYF

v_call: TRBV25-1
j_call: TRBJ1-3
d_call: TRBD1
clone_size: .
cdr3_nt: TGTGCCAGCGGCCCAACAGGGGCTGGAAACACCATATATTTT
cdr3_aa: CASGPTGAGNTIYF

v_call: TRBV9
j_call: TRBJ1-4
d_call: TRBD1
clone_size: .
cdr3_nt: TGTGCCAGCAGCGGAGGGACAGATGATGAAAAACTGTTTTTT
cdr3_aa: CASSGGTDDEKLFF

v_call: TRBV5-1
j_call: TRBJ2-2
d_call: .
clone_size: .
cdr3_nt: TGCGCCAGCAGCACAGGGAGGACCGGGGAGCTGTTTTTT
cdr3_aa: CASSTGRTGELFF

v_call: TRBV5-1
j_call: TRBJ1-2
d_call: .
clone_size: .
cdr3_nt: TGCGCCAGCAGCTCCGATCTGGCTAACTATGGCTACACCTTC
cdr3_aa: CASSSDLANYGYTF

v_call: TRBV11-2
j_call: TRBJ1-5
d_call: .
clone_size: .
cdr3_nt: TGTGCCAGCAGCTTAAACACCTGGCAGCCCCAGCATTTT
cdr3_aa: CASSLNTWQPQHF

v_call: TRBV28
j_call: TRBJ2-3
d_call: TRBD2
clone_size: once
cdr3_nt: TGTGCCAGCAGTTTAAAGGGTAGCGGGATGAAGCGCACAGATACGCAGTATTTT
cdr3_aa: CASSLKGSGMKRTDTQYF

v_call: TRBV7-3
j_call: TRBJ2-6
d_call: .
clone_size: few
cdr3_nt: TGTGCCAGCAGCTCCCTCGGGGCTGGGGCCAACGTCCTGACTTTC
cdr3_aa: CASSSLGAGANVLTF

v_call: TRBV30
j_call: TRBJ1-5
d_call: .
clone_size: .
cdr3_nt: TGTGCCTGGAGTGGCAGGGTGAGCAATCAGCCCCAGCATTTT
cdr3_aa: CAWSGRVSNQPQHF

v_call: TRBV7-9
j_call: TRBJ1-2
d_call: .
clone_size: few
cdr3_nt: TGTGCCAGCAGCTCGACGCTGTCGTATAACTATGGCTACACCTTC
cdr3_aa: CASSSTLSYNYGYTF

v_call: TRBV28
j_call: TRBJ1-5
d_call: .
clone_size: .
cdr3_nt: TGTGCCAGCAGGTCGAATCAGCCCCAGCATTTT
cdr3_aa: CASRSNQPQHF

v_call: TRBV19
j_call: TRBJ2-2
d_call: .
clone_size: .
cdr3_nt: TGTGCCAGTAGTATTGGAGGGAACACCGGGGAGCTGTTTTTT
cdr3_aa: CASSIGGNTGELFF

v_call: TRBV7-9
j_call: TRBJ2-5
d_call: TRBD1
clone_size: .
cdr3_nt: TGTGCCAGCAGCCCACTAACAGGGGAGTTGGGAGAGACCCAGTACTTC
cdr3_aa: CASSPLTGELGETQYF